The 23 T cell receptor beta chains listed next were all sequenced from one sample in a study of CD8+CD57+ T cells in acquired aplastic anemia. CDR3 and TCR beta VDJ profiling relied on genomic DNA as the template. Each CDR3 protein is one row after TCRdb ran MiXCR on the reads. The sample contains 100,000 to 150,000 distinct CDR3 sequences, roughly 40% of which appear only once. It was patients with CD8+CD57+ cell expansion by flow cytometry who were chosen for sequencing. The sequencing sample was made of sorted CD4+, CD8+, or CD8+CD57+ T cells (not recorded which) from PBMCs. These receptor sequences come from a human donor with aplastic anemia.

About this clonotype itself: A read error is likely, as this CDR3 ends without the conserved phenylalanine or tryptophan. The chain uses TRBV5-8 and TRBJ1-5, with 9 nucleotides matching TRBD1. The germline gives CDR1 SGHTS, CDR2 YDEGEE. V lost 4 bases and J lost 6; bases outside the gene matches: 8. This CDR3 is 15 amino acids long. CDR3 amino acids: CASSPMGTGSQPQHL. The CDR3, as DNA: TGTGCCAGCAGCCCCATGGGGACAGGGAGTCAGCCCCAGCATCTT.

By sample fraction, this clonotype is medium-sized (0.01 to 0.1%). The chain is built from TRBV10-3 and TRBJ1-6; maybe TRBD1 (6 bases). The CDR3 has 14 residues. In germline, CDR1 is ENHRY, CDR2 SYGVKD. V lost 4 bases and J lost 6, with 10 bases in between. CDR3 amino acids: CAISGGDTNSPLHF. The DNA for the CDR3 is TGTGCCATCAGTGGGGGGGACACTAATTCACCCCTCCACTTT.

This clonotype was recorded once. V gene TRBV7-2 combines with J gene TRBJ2-5; tentatively, D is TRBD2 (5 bases). Germline V gene data show CDR1 as SGHTA and CDR2 as FQGNSA. V was clipped by 5 bases and J by 3 bases, with 10 bases between them. This CDR3 spans 13 amino acids. The CDR3 sequence is CASSHPGKETQYF. The DNA for the CDR3 is TGTGCCAGCAGCCATCCGGGGAAAGAGACCCAGTACTTC.

The rearrangement uses TRBV6-2 or TRBV6-3 and TRBJ2-1; possibly TRBD1 for D (7 bases). The CDR3 loop spans 16 amino acids. Germline CDR1 MNHEY, CDR2 SVGEGT. Trimming took 4 bases from V and 3 from J, leaving 16 bases between them. CDR3 loop: CASSFSSQGGYNEQFF. The CDR3 DNA reads as TGTGCCAGCAGTTTCTCGAGCCAGGGGGGCTACAATGAGCAGTTCTTC.

The V and J genes are TRBV19 and TRBJ1-2; possibly TRBD1 for D (6 bases). The CDR3 is 16 residues long. In germline, CDR1 is LNHDA, CDR2 SQIVND (reference sequence). V dropped 2 bases and J dropped 7 bases, with 20 bases sitting between them. CDR3 residues: CASSIKGGEMDGGYTF. In DNA, the CDR3 is TGTGCCAGTAGTATAAAGGGGGGCGAGATGGACGGTGGCTACACCTTC.

This chain joins TRBV19 and TRBJ2-7, with TRBD1 matching 8 bases. The CDR3 sequence is 15 residues long. Germline CDR1 LNHDA, CDR2 SQIVND (reference sequence). The ends lost 6 bases at V and 0 bases at J; junction bases unmatched: 7. The CDR3 bases are TGTGCCAGTAGCCTGACAGGGGTTAGCTCCTACGAGCAGTACTTC. It codes for CASSLTGVSSYEQYF.

This clonotype was detected ten times or more. This chain uses TRBV7-7 with TRBJ2-5, with a tentative D call TRBD2 (5 bases). CDR1 and CDR2 (germline): SSHAT, FNYEAQ (reference sequence). CDR3 length: 15 amino acids. Trimming took 2 bases from V and 5 from J, leaving 15 bases between them. The CDR3 region has the DNA TGTGCCAGCAGCTTATATTGGGCTAGCTCTGAGACCCAGTACTTC. Translated, it gives CASSLYWASSETQYF.

The table lists this clonotype with many counts. The gene calls are TRBV4-1 and TRBJ2-1; 8 bases agree with TRBD2. After removal of 1 base from V and 10 bases from J, the junction contained 3 bases not matched to a gene. This CDR3 has 13 amino acids. Germline assignment: CDR1 MGHRA and CDR2 YSYEKL. CDR3 sequence reads: CASSQVTSEEQFF. The DNA of the CDR3 is TGCGCCAGCAGCCAAGTGACTAGCGAAGAGCAGTTCTTC.

In its sample, this clonotype was seen once. It may be a read error: a sequence one base away is much more abundant. The chain uses TRBV20-1 and TRBJ1-4; D may be TRBD1 (5 bases). The CDR3 covers 14 residues. V lost 8 bases, J lost 10 bases, and 23 bases lay in between. In germline, CDR1 is DFQATT, CDR2 SNEGSKA (reference sequence). The CDR3 bases are TGCAGTTCCTGGGGTGCCGTGAAAGGGGCAAAACTGTTTTTT. Translation gives CSSWGAVKGAKLFF.

There are many counts of this clonotype. V usage is TRBV20-1 and J usage is TRBJ2-5; 10 nucleotides align to TRBD1. This CDR3 has 14 amino acids. Germline CDR1 is DFQATT and CDR2 is SNEGSKA (reference sequence). V was clipped by 5 bases and J by 1 base; unmatched bases: 4. CDR3 amino acids: CSAGTGARQETQYF. The CDR3 nucleotides are TGCAGTGCTGGGACAGGGGCCCGCCAAGAGACCCAGTACTTC.

Notes on this clonotype: One end of the junction varies from germline; a read error may be responsible. This chain joins TRBV6-2 or TRBV6-3 and TRBJ2-1; D perhaps matches TRBD1 (6 bases). Germline-derived CDR1 and CDR2 are MNHEY and SVGEGT. The CDR3 runs to 12 residues. CDR3 nucleotide sequence: TGTGCCAGCAGTTACTCACAGGGAAAGTACGTCTTC. Translation gives CASSYSQGKYVF.

This clonotype was seen ten or more times. The CDR3: CAISQGAYEQYF. The DNA of the CDR3 is TGTGCCATCAGTCAGGGGGCTTACGAGCAGTACTTC. The V and J genes are TRBV10-3 and TRBJ2-7, with 8 bases lining up with TRBD1. Germline loops: CDR1 ENHRY, CDR2 SYGVKD. The CDR3 sequence is 12 residues long. The junction had 1 base not matched to a gene; V was cut back by 5 bases and J by 4 bases.

This clonotype was picked up a small number of times. The DNA of the CDR3 is TGTGCCACCAGCAGACAAGACCGTAGCAATCAGCCCCAGCATTTT. It codes for CATSRQDRSNQPQHF. The chain joins TRBV15 to TRBJ1-5; D gene ambiguous. V lost 2 bases to trimming and J lost 0 bases, with 8 bases between them. The CDR3 contains 15 residues. CDR1 and CDR2 (germline): LNHNV, YYDKDF (reference sequence). Based on the CDR3 plus reference TRBV15 and TRBJ1-5, the full variable domain is DAMVIQNPRYQVTQFGKPVTLSCSQTLNHNVMYWYQQKSSQAPKLLFHYYDKDFNNEADTPDNFQSRRPNTSFCFLDIRSPGLGDTAMYLCATSRQDRSNQPQHFGDGTRLSIL.

The rearrangement uses TRBV15 and TRBJ2-3; D gene unclear. There are 14 residues in the CDR3. Germline CDR1 is LNHNV and CDR2 is YYDKDF (reference sequence). Trimming took 0 bases from V and 2 from J, leaving 6 bases between them. The CDR3 here is CATSRDAATDTQYF. Here the CDR3 DNA reads TGTGCCACCAGCAGAGATGCAGCCACAGATACGCAGTATTTT.

This clonotype appeared a single time. V gene TRBV29-1 combines with J gene TRBJ1-4, with no clear D. Germline assignment: CDR1 SQVTM and CDR2 ANQGSEA. Trimming cost V 2 bases and J 8 bases, with 12 bases left between them. This CDR3 comprises 13 residues. The CDR3 DNA follows: TGCAGCGTTGAATCAGGCGGTGCCGAAAAACTGTTTTTT. Amino acids: CSVESGGAEKLFF. The whole variable domain, filled in from reference TRBV29-1 and TRBJ1-4, reads SAVISQKPSRDICQRGTSLTIQCQVDSQVTMMFWYRQQPGQSLTLIATANQGSEATYESGFVIDKFPISRPNLTFSTLTVSNMSPEDSSIYLCSVESGGAEKLFFGSGTQLSVL.

This clonotype was recorded at least ten times. V gene TRBV2 combines with J gene TRBJ2-7; either TRBD1 or TRBD2 may fit D (6 bases each). The germline V and J ends were trimmed by 7 bases and 7 bases, with 14 bases remaining between them. Germline CDR1 SNHLY, CDR2 FYNNEI. The CDR3 extends over 12 amino acids. CDR3 coding DNA: TGTGCCAGCAACCCCAGAGGGGGGGAGCAGTACGTC. It encodes CASNPRGGEQYV.

This clonotype was observed a few times. The chain is built from TRBV3-1 and TRBJ2-7, with D perhaps matching TRBD2 (6 bases). CDR1 and CDR2 from the germline V gene are LGHDT and YNNKEL (reference sequence). The CDR3 length is 16 residues. Deletions cut 1 base from V and 2 bases from J, with 15 bases between. For the CDR3, the DNA is TGTGCCAGCAGCCAAGTGTCCAGAGGACTACCCTACGAGCAGTACTTC. Encoded protein: CASSQVSRGLPYEQYF.

Sample share makes this clonotype medium-sized. The J gene is TRBJ1-6, the V gene TRBV7-2; unclear D gene. V lost 7 bases, J lost 10 bases, and 14 bases lay in between. CDR3 length: 13 residues. The germline gives CDR1 SGHTA, CDR2 FQGNSA. The DNA for the CDR3 is TGTGCCAGCACCACGACGGGTTGGTCACCCCTCCACTTT. Translated: CASTTTGWSPLHF.

This rearrangement joins TRBV7-6 to TRBJ1-1, with D unresolved. This CDR3 has 13 residues. Trimming took off 6 bases at V and 3 bases at J, with 11 bases between the two ends. Looked up from germline, CDR1 is SGHVS and CDR2 is FNYEAQ. This CDR3 reads CASRIGRDTEAFF. The DNA of the CDR3 is TGTGCCAGCAGGATCGGTAGGGACACTGAAGCTTTCTTT.

V usage is TRBV28 and J usage is TRBJ1-2, with a possible D match to TRBD1 (6 bases). The CDR3 extends over 14 amino acids. The germline V and J ends were trimmed by 7 bases and 4 bases, with 16 bases remaining between them. CDR1 is MDHEN and CDR2 is SYDVKM in the germline V gene. The DNA for the CDR3 is TGTGCCAGCAAGAATGGGGGGGCTGGCTATGGCTACACCTTC. Translation gives CASKNGGAGYGYTF.

This clonotype is a singleton in its sample. The rearrangement uses TRBV11-1 and TRBJ2-6, with a weak D call TRBD2 (5 bases). Trimming removed 3 bases from V and 1 base from J, with 22 bases in between. Per germline, CDR1 SGHAT and CDR2 FQDESV (reference sequence). The CDR3 sequence is 20 residues long. This chain's CDR3 is CASSFFVGGLPVSGANVLTF. CDR3 bases: TGTGCCAGCAGCTTTTTTGTGGGCGGACTCCCAGTATCTGGGGCCAACGTCCTGACTTTC.

The chain carries TRBV5-5 and TRBJ2-7, with TRBD1 matching over 9 bases. Germline V gene sequence: CDR1 SGHKS, CDR2 YYEKEE (reference sequence). After removal of 4 bases from V and 4 bases from J, the junction contained 9 bases not matched to a gene. There are 15 residues in the CDR3. The CDR3 coding sequence is TGTGCCAGCAGCCTGGGGGGGACAGGGTTGTACGAGCAGTACTTC. Protein sequence: CASSLGGTGLYEQYF.

This clonotype was detected a few times. A read error may be the cause here, since a much bigger clone is one base away. The chain employs TRBV7-9 and TRBJ1-1; D gene ambiguous. Germline-derived CDR1 and CDR2 are SEHNR and FQNEAQ (reference sequence). The CDR3 is made up of 13 amino acids. The CDR3 is CASSPEVPTKAFF. The CDR3, as DNA: TGTGCCAGCAGCCCAGAGGTACCCACTAAAGCTTTCTTT. Full variable domain (missing parts from reference TRBV7-9 and TRBJ1-1): DTGVSQNPRHKITKRGQNVTFRCDPISEHNRLYWYRQTLGQGPEFLTYFQNEAQLEKSRLLSDRFSAERPKGSFSTLEIQRTEQGDSAMYLCASSPEVPTKAFFGQGTRLTVV.